The present entry profiles one TCR beta chain with its context. What it binds is unknown. The data originate from a study of CD8 T cell repertoires and HIV-1 epitope variants. The CDR3 consists of 14 residues. The germline V gene encodes CDR1 MNHEY and CDR2 SVGAGI. V gave up 8 bases and J gave up 3 bases, with 17 bases separating them. Produced via immunoSEQ multiplex PCR; TCRdb's table is partial and in-frame only. The sample holds 2,500 to 3,000 clones, 69% seen once. Sequencing was carried out using cultured CD8+ T cells derived from PBMCs. J is TRBJ2-7 and V is TRBV6-5; weak D call: TRBD2 (5 bases). This TCR was recovered from a male donor with HIV. CDR3 nucleotide sequence: TGTGCCAGCTCTTGGGCGGGTGGGGTCTACGAGCAGTACTTC. Protein: CASSWAGGVYEQYF.